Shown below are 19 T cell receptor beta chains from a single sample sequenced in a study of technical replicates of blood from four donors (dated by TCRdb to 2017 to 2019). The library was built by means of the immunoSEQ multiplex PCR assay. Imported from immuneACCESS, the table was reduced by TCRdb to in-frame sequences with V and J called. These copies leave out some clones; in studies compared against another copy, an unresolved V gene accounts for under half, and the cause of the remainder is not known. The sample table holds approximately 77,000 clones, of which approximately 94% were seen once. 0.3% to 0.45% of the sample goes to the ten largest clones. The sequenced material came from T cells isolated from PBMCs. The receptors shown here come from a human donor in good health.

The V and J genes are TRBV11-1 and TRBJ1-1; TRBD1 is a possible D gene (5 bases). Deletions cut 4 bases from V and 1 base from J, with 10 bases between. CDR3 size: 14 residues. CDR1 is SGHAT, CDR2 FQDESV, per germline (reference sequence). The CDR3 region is CASSSGHANTEAFF. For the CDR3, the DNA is TGTGCCAGCAGCTCAGGACACGCGAACACTGAAGCTTTCTTT.

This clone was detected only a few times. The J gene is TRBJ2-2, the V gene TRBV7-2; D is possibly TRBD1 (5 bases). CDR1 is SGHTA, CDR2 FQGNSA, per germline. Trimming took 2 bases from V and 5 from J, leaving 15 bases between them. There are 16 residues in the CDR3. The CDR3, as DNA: TGTGCCAGCAGCTTAACTTCTGACAGAACTACCGGGGAGCTGTTTTTT. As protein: CASSLTSDRTTGELFF.

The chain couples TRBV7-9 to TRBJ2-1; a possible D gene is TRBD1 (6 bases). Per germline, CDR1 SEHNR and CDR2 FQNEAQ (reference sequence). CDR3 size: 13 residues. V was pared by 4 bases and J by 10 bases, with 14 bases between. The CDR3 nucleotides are TGTGCCAGCAGCTCGAGACAGGAGCCAGAGCAGTTCTTC. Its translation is CASSSRQEPEQFF.

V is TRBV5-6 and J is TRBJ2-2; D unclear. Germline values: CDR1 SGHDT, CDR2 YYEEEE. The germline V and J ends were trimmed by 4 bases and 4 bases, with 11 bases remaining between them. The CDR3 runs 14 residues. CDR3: CASSRSLSTGELFF. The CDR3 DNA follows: TGTGCCAGCAGCCGTAGCCTTTCCACCGGGGAGCTGTTTTTT.

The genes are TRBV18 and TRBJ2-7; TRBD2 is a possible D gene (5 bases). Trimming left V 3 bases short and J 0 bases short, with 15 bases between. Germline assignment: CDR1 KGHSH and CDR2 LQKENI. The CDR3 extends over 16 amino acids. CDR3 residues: CASSPERTVSSYEQYF. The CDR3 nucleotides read TGTGCCAGCTCACCCGAGAGGACTGTCAGCTCCTACGAGCAGTACTTC.

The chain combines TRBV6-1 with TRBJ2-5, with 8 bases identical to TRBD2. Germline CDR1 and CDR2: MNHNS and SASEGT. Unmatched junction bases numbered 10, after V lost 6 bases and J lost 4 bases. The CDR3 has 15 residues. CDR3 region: CASRVPWLAGETQYF. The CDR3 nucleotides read TGTGCCAGCAGAGTCCCTTGGCTAGCGGGAGAGACCCAGTACTTC.

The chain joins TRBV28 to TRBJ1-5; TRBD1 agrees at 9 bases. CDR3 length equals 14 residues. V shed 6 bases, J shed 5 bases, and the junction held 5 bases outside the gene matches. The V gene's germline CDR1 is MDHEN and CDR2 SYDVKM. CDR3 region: CASRLGQGHQPQHF. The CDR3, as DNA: TGTGCCAGCAGACTGGGACAGGGCCATCAGCCCCAGCATTTT.

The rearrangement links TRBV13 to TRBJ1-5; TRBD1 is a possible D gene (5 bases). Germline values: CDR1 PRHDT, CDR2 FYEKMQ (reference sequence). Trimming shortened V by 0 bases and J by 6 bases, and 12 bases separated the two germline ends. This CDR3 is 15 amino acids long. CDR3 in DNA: TGTGCCAGCAGCTTAGGGCGGGACTCTTTTCAGCCCCAGCATTTT. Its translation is CASSLGRDSFQPQHF.

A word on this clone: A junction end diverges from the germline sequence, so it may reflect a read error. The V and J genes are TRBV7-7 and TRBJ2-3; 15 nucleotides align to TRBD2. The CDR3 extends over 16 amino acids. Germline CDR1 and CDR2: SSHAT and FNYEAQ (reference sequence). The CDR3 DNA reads TGTGCTAGCAGCCCAGGACTAGCGGGAGGGATAGATACGCAGTATTTT. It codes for CASSPGLAGGIDTQYF.

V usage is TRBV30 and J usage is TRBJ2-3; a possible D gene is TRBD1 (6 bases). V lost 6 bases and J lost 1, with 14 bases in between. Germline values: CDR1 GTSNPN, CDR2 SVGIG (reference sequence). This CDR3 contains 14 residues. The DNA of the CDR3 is TGTGCCTGTGTACAGGGTTTTGGCACAGATACGCAGTATTTT. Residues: CACVQGFGTDTQYF.

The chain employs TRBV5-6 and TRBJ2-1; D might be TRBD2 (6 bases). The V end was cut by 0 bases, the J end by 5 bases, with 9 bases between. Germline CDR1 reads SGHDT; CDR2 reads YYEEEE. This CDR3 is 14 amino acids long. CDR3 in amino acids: CASSLVPGDNEQFF. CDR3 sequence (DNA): TGTGCCAGCAGCTTGGTTCCGGGAGACAATGAGCAGTTCTTC.

The CDR3 loop reads CASSPGTGNYEQYF. The CDR3 bases are TGTGCCAGCAGCCCCGGGACAGGGAATTACGAGCAGTACTTC. The chain links TRBV5-8 to TRBJ2-7, with 9 nucleotides matching TRBD1. The length of the CDR3 is 14 residues. Trimming cost V 4 bases and J 4 bases; bases outside gene matches: 6. The V gene's germline CDR1 is SGHTS and CDR2 YDEGEE.

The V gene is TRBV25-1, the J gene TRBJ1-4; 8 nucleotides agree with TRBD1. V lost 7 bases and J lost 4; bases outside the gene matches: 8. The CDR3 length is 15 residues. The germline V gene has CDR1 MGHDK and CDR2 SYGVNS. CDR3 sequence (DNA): TGTGCCAGCATCGGACAGGGCCTGCTTAATGAAAAACTGTTTTTT. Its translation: CASIGQGLLNEKLFF.

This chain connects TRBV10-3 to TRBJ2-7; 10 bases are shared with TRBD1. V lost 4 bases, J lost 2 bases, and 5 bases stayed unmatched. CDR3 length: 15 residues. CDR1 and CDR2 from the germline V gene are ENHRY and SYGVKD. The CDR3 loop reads CAISVSGTGAYEQYF. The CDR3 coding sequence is TGTGCCATCAGTGTTAGTGGGACAGGGGCCTACGAGCAGTACTTC.

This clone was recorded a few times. The CDR3 coding sequence is TGTGCCAGCAGCCGTGGGACAGGGGATGGCTACACCTTC. Its protein is CASSRGTGDGYTF. V and J are TRBV5-4 and TRBJ1-2; 10 bases fit TRBD1. CDR3 length equals 13 residues. Germline-derived CDR1 and CDR2 are SGHNT and YYREEE (reference sequence). The J segment lost 6 bases and the V segment lost 4 bases, leaving 3 bases of the junction unmatched.

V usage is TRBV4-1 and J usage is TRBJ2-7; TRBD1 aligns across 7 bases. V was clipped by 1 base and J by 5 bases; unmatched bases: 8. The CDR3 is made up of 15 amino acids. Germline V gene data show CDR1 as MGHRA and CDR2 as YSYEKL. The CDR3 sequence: CASSQGSRGSHEQYF. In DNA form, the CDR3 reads TGCGCCAGCAGCCAAGGGTCCAGGGGGAGCCACGAGCAGTACTTC.

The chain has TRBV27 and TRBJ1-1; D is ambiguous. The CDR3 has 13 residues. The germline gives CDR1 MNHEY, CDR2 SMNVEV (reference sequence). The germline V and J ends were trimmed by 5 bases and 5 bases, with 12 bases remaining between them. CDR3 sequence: CASSRGSKTEAFF. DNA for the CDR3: TGTGCCAGCAGTCGGGGTAGTAAGACTGAAGCTTTCTTT.

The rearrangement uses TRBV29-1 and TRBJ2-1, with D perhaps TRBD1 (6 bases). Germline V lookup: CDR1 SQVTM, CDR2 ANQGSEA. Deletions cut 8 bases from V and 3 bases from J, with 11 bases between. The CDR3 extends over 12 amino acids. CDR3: CSLLTGYNEQFF. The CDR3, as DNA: TGCAGCCTCCTGACAGGCTACAATGAGCAGTTCTTC.

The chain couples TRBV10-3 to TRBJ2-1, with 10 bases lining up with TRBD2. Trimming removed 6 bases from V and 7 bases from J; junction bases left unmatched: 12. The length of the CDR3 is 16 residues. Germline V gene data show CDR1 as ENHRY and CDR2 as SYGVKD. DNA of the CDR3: TGTGCCATCAGCCTAGCGGGAGCCTCCCAAGCGAATGAGCAGTTCTTC. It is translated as CAISLAGASQANEQFF.